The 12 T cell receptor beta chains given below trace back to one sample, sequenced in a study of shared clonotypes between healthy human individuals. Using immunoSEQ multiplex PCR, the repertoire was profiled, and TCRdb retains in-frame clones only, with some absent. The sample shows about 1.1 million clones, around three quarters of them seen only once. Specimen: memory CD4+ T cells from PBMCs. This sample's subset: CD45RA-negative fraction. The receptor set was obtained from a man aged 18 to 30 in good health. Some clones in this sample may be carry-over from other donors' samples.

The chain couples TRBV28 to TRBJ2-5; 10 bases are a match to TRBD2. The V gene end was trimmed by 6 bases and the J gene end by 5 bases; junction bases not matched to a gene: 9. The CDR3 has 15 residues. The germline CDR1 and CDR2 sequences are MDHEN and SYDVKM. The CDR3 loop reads CASSPGLAGVETQYF. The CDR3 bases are TGTGCCAGCAGCCCGGGTCTAGCGGGAGTGGAGACCCAGTACTTC.

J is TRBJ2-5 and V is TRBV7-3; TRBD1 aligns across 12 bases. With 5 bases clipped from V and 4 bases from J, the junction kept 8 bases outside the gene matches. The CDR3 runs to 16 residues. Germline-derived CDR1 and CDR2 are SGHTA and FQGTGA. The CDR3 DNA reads TGTGCCAGCAGCCAAACTGGGGACAGGGGGCGAGAGACCCAGTACTTC. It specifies CASSQTGDRGRETQYF.

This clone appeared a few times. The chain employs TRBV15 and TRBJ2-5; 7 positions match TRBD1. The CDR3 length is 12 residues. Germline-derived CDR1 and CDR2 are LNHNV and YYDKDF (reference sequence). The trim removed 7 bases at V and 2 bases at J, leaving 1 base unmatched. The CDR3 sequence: CATKGQQETQYF. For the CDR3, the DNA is TGTGCCACCAAGGGACAGCAAGAGACCCAGTACTTC.

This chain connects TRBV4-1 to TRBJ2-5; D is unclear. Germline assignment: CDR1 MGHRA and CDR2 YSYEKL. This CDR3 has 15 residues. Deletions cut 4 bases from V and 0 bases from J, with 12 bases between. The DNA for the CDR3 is TGCGCCAGCAGCCTGAGTCCCCTTTACCAAGAGACCCAGTACTTC. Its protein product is CASSLSPLYQETQYF.

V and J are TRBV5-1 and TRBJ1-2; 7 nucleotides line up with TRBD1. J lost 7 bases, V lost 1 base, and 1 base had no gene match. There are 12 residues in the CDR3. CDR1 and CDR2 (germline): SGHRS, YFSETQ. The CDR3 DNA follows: TGCGCCAGCAGCTTGACAGGGGCTGGCTACACCTTC. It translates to CASSLTGAGYTF.

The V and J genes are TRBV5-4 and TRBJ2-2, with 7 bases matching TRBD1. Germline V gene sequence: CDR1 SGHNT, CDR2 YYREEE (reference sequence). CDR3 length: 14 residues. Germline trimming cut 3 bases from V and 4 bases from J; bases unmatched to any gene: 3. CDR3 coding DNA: TGTGCCAGCAGCTCGGGACAGAGCACCGGGGAGCTGTTTTTT. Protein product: CASSSGQSTGELFF.

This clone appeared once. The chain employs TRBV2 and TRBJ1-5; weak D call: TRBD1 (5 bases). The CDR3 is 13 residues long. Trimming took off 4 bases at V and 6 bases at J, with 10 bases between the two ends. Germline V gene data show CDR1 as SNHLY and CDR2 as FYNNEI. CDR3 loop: CASSVPGIQPQHF. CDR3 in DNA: TGTGCCAGCAGTGTACCAGGGATTCAGCCCCAGCATTTT.

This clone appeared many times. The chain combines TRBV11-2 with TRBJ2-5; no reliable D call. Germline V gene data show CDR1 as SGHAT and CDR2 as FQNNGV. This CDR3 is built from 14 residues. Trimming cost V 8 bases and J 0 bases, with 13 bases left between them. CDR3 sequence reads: CASSTAPYQETQYF. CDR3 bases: TGTGCCAGCTCGACCGCCCCGTACCAAGAGACCCAGTACTTC. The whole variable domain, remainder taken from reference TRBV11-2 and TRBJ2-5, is EAGVAQSPRYKIIEKRQSVAFWCNPISGHATLYWYQQILGQGPKLLIQFQNNGVVDDSQLPKDRFSAERLKGVDSTLKIQPAKLEDSAVYLCASSTAPYQETQYFGPGTRLLVL.

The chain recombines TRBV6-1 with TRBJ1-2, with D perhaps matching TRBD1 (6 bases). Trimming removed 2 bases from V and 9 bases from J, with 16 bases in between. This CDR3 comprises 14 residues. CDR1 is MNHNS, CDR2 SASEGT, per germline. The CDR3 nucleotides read TGTGCCAGCAGTGAAAGGGGGGGGAGCACAAGCTACACCTTC. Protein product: CASSERGGSTSYTF.

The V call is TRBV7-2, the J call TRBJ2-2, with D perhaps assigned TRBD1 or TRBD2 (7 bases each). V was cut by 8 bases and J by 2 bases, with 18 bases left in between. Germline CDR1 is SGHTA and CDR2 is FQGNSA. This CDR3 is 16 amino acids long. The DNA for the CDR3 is TGTGCCAGCTCCTTACAGGGGAGGGCAAACACCGGGGAGCTGTTTTTT. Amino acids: CASSLQGRANTGELFF. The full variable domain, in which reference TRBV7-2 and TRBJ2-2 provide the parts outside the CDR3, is GAGVSQSPSNKVTEKGKDVELRCDPISGHTALYWYRQSLGQGLEFLIYFQGNSAPDKSGLPSDRFSAERTGGSVSTLTIQRTQQEDSAVYLCASSLQGRANTGELFFGEGSRLTVL.

CDR3 nucleotides: TGCGCCAGCAGTGAGTCGTATTCGAGGCAGTTCTTC. Translating it yields CASSESYSRQFF. The chain carries TRBV10-1 and TRBJ2-1; the D is unclear. The CDR3 length is 12 residues. The V and J ends lost 0 bases and 12 bases respectively, with 9 bases between them. The germline V gene has CDR1 WNHNN and CDR2 SYGVQD (reference sequence).

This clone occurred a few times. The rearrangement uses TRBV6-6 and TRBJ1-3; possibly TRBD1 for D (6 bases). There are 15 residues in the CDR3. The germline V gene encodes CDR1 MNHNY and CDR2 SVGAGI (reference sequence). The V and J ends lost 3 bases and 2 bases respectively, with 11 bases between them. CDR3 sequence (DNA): TGTGCCAGCAGTTATCGGGGGGGGCCTGGAAACACCATATATTTT. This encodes CASSYRGGPGNTIYF.